The TCR beta chain under discussion was sequenced for a study of blood T cell repertoires in COVID-19. Overall study context: Whether acute or convalescent, the COVID-19 samples came from the United States, Italy and Spain. T cells, B-cell-depleted T cells, or PBMCs supplied cDNA or gDNA.

In the original analysis: Counts of nucleated cells, estimated from reference gene primer amplification, were obtained. Some clones are missing from TCRdb's copy, which holds only in-frame ones; the method was immunoSEQ multiplex PCR. V and J calls plus clone size are reproduced from that table; the DNA served to infer D and trimming. The sample lists a few hundred thousand clones, about 87% seen once, with approximately 10% in the top ten. The study assigned cohorts using participant-reported clinical history. The sample comprised PBMCs or T cells enriched from blood (not recorded which). This sequence was found in a man between 18 and 35 years old with acute COVID-19.

For the CDR3, the DNA is TGTGCCAGCAGACCCTTCGGGGAGGGGAACAATGAGCAGTTCTTC. Translated, it gives CASRPFGEGNNEQFF. The V call is TRBV6-5, the J call TRBJ2-1, with 7 bases that match TRBD2. Germline CDR1 reads MNHEY; CDR2 reads SVGAGI. CDR3 length: 15 residues. The V gene end was trimmed by 6 bases and the J gene end by 5 bases; junction bases not matched to a gene: 10.